This is a list of T cell receptor beta chains from one sample in a study of cytomegalovirus exposure and HLA in healthy donors. Sequencing was performed with immunoSEQ multiplex PCR; in TCRdb, only in-frame clones are kept and a portion is missing. The table shows over 150,000 clones, with about 86% occurring only once. Source material: PBMCs. The receptor set was obtained from a human donor in good health. Each CDR3 is given with its conserved first and last residue. The order of the fields is J gene, clone size, V gene, D gene, CDR3 protein, CDR3 DNA. The D gene is left open where the match is weak. Part of the rows lack a size; the others show once, few, many or a class for expanded clones.

TRBJ1-5	-	TRBV4-2	TRBD1	CASSNTGTGGRNQPQHF	TGTGCCAGCAGCAATACCGGGACAGGGGGCAGGAATCAGCCCCAGCATTTT
TRBJ2-6	once	TRBV5-1	-	CASSPRISGANVLTF	TGCGCCAGCAGCCCTAGGATCTCTGGGGCCAACGTCCTGACTTTC
TRBJ2-7	once	TRBV19	TRBD1	CASSTGTGISYEQYF	TGTGCCAGTAGCACCGGGACAGGGATATCCTACGAGCAGTACTTC
TRBJ1-4	-	TRBV7-2	-	CASSLARGWQPNEKLFF	TGTGCCAGCAGCTTAGCGCGGGGTTGGCAGCCTAATGAAAAACTGTTTTTT
TRBJ2-3	-	TRBV29-1	TRBD1	CSVGPSPTGRTDTQYF	TGCAGCGTTGGTCCCTCCCCGACAGGGAGAACAGATACGCAGTATTTT
TRBJ2-1	-	TRBV28	-	CASSALENEQFF	TGTGCCAGCAGCGCCCTAGAGAATGAGCAGTTCTTC
TRBJ1-1	once	TRBV14	-	CASSQGFRGFVNTEAFF	TGTGCCAGCAGCCAAGGGTTTCGGGGGTTCGTGAACACTGAAGCTTTCTTT
TRBJ2-7	-	TRBV7-2	-	CASSLERESEQYF	TGTGCCAGCAGCTTAGAACGGGAGAGCGAGCAGTACTTC
TRBJ1-3	-	TRBV6-5	-	CASQGDGDTIYF	TGTGCCAGCCAGGGCGACGGAGACACCATATATTTT
TRBJ2-1	-	TRBV18	TRBD2	CASSGLAGNEQFF	TGTGCCAGTTCAGGACTAGCTGGCAATGAGCAGTTCTTC
TRBJ1-1	-	TRBV5-1	TRBD1	CASSWTGMNTEAFF	TGCGCCAGCAGCTGGACAGGGATGAACACTGAAGCTTTCTTT
TRBJ2-1	-	TRBV5-1	-	CASSLTTNEQFF	TGCGCCAGCAGCTTGACTACCAATGAGCAGTTCTTC
TRBJ1-1	-	TRBV30	-	CAWSRLAAEAFF	TGTGCCTGGAGTAGGTTGGCGGCTGAAGCTTTCTTT
TRBJ2-2	-	TRBV28	-	CASSYGPNTGELFF	TGTGCCAGCAGTTACGGTCCGAACACCGGGGAGCTGTTTTTT
TRBJ2-1	-	TRBV7-3	-	CASSLEAQGSEQFF	TGTGCCAGCAGCTTGGAAGCACAGGGTAGTGAGCAGTTCTTC
TRBJ1-5	few	TRBV6-6	-	CASTQSAANQPQHF	TGTGCCAGCACCCAAAGCGCAGCTAATCAGCCCCAGCATTTT
TRBJ2-5	-	TRBV7-2	TRBD2	CASSLVGLAGATYQETQYF	TGTGCCAGCAGCTTAGTGGGTTTAGCGGGGGCTACGTACCAAGAGACCCAGTACTTC
TRBJ2-1	-	TRBV11-2	-	CATSLAGEQFF	TGTGCCACCTCCCTCGCGGGTGAGCAGTTCTTC
TRBJ1-2	few	TRBV29-1	-	CSLGGAGGYTF	TGCAGCCTTGGGGGAGCCGGTGGCTACACCTTC
TRBJ1-2	-	TRBV7-2	-	CASSRKAMNYGYTF	TGTGCCAGCAGCCGCAAAGCTATGAACTATGGCTACACCTTC
TRBJ1-5	-	TRBV19	TRBD1	CASCPTGIQPQHF	TGTGCCAGTTGCCCGACAGGGATTCAGCCCCAGCATTTT
TRBJ2-7	-	TRBV19	TRBD2	CASSMGGRALGYEQYF	TGTGCCAGTAGTATGGGCGGGAGGGCCCTCGGCTACGAGCAGTACTTC
TRBJ2-2	-	TRBV6-1	TRBD1	CASSELGTGPFRTGELFF	TGTGCCAGCAGTGAACTAGGGACAGGTCCTTTTCGCACCGGGGAGCTGTTTTTT
TRBJ1-5	few	TRBV6-5	-	CASSYPDRYSNQPQHF	TGTGCCAGCAGTTACCCAGACAGGTATAGCAATCAGCCCCAGCATTTT
TRBJ2-7	-	TRBV6-1	-	CASSLIPSYEQYF	TGTGCCAGCAGCCTAATTCCCTCCTACGAGCAGTACTTC
TRBJ2-7	-	TRBV2	TRBD2	CASSATSGSFSYEQYF	TGTGCCAGCAGTGCGACTAGCGGGAGCTTCTCCTACGAGCAGTACTTC
TRBJ1-2	-	TRBV4-3	TRBD1	CASSRTIGTGSNYGYTF	TGCGCCAGCAGCCGAACTATCGGGACAGGAAGTAATTATGGCTACACCTTC
TRBJ1-4	-	TRBV5-4	TRBD1	CAGSIRMVQGIGEKLFF	TGTGCCGGTTCCATCCGGATGGTACAGGGGATTGGTGAAAAACTGTTTTTT
TRBJ1-1	few	TRBV11-2	-	CASSFTGSGTEAFF	TGTGCCAGCAGCTTCACAGGGAGTGGCACTGAAGCTTTCTTT
TRBJ2-1	-	TRBV5-1	TRBD2	CASSFSAGGTNEQFF	TGCGCCAGCAGCTTTTCAGCGGGAGGGACCAATGAGCAGTTCTTC
TRBJ1-1	-	TRBV7-9	TRBD1	CASSSTGFGTEAFF	TGTGCCAGCAGCTCGACAGGGTTCGGTACTGAAGCTTTCTTT
TRBJ2-1	-	TRBV7-3	TRBD1	CASSRTGTYNEQFF	TGTGCCAGCAGCCGGACAGGGACCTACAATGAGCAGTTCTTC
TRBJ1-2	-	TRBV6-5	-	CASSRYPGGGYGYTF	TGTGCCAGCAGTCGATATCCGGGAGGGGGCTATGGCTACACCTTC
TRBJ2-1	once	TRBV11-3	TRBD2	CASSKKTSGFSGEQFF	TGTGCCAGCAGCAAAAAGACTAGCGGGTTTTCGGGTGAGCAGTTCTTC
TRBJ2-5	once	TRBV4-1	TRBD2	CASSQGRTRTETQYF	TGCGCCAGCAGCCAAGGCCGGACTAGAACGGAGACCCAGTACTTC
TRBJ2-1	once	TRBV29-1	TRBD1	CSVPQGAAVYNEQFF	TGCAGCGTACCACAGGGGGCTGCGGTTTACAATGAGCAGTTCTTC
TRBJ2-7	-	TRBV5-1	TRBD2	CASSYISGPPYEQYF	TGCGCCAGCAGCTATATTAGCGGGCCCCCCTACGAGCAGTACTTC
TRBJ2-2	-	TRBV10-2	-	CASSSEGRSLIYANTGELFF	TGCGCCAGCAGCTCCGAGGGCAGGAGCCTCATTTACGCGAACACCGGGGAGCTGTTTTTT
TRBJ2-7	-	TRBV5-1	TRBD1	CASSLAGTGYDEQYF	TGCGCCAGCAGCTTGGCCGGGACAGGATACGACGAGCAGTACTTC
TRBJ2-7	-	TRBV28	-	CASDTTGSLRKQYF	TGTGCCAGCGACACGACAGGTTCACTACGAAAGCAGTACTTC
TRBJ2-1	-	TRBV5-1	-	CASSLAGLGEQFF	TGCGCCAGCAGCTTGGCAGGTTTGGGTGAGCAGTTCTTC
TRBJ2-7	-	TRBV7-7	TRBD1	CASSPDRSRLYF	TGTGCTAGCAGCCCGGACAGGTCAAGGCTGTACTTC
TRBJ1-2	-	TRBV4-1	TRBD1	CASSPGTGGNYGYTF	TGCGCCAGCAGCCCAGGGACAGGGGGTAACTATGGCTACACCTTC
TRBJ2-1	few	TRBV11-2	-	CASSQSGEQFF	TGTGCCAGCAGCCAATCGGGGGAGCAGTTCTTC
TRBJ2-5	-	TRBV10-3	TRBD1	CAISPGQALQETQYF	TGTGCCATCAGTCCGGGACAGGCCCTGCAAGAGACCCAGTACTTC
TRBJ2-7	-	TRBV11-2	TRBD1	CASSLVEYRGTYEQYF	TGTGCCAGCAGCTTAGTCGAATACAGGGGCACCTACGAGCAGTACTTC
TRBJ1-6	-	TRBV15	TRBD1	CATSREVLDRGRRTYNSPLHF	TGTGCCACCAGCAGAGAAGTCTTGGACAGGGGGCGGAGAACCTATAATTCACCCCTCCACTTT
TRBJ2-1	-	TRBV11-3	TRBD1	CASSVDRGLYNEQFF	TGTGCCAGCAGCGTCGACAGGGGACTGTACAATGAGCAGTTCTTC
TRBJ1-1	-	TRBV6-6	TRBD1	CASRRQGRGGTEAFF	TGTGCCAGCAGGAGACAGGGACGGGGTGGCACTGAAGCTTTCTTT
TRBJ2-2	-	TRBV27	TRBD2	CASSSAGRVNTGELFF	TGTGCCAGCAGTTCAGCGGGGCGGGTGAACACCGGGGAGCTGTTTTTT
TRBJ2-7	few	TRBV4-2	-	CASSQELTAYEQYF	TGTGCCAGCAGCCAAGAGTTAACAGCCTACGAGCAGTACTTC
TRBJ2-7	-	TRBV23-1	-	CASTWRQPREIEQYF	TGCGCCAGCACATGGCGACAGCCCCGGGAGATCGAGCAGTACTTC
TRBJ1-6	-	TRBV7-9	-	CASSASLNNSPLHF	TGTGCCAGCAGCGCGAGTCTGAATAATTCACCCCTCCACTTT
TRBJ2-5	-	TRBV11-3	-	CASSFGGGETQYF	TGTGCCAGCAGCTTTGGTGGAGGAGAGACCCAGTACTTC
TRBJ1-4	-	TRBV6-1	-	CASSEALRGNLFF	TGTGCCAGCAGTGAAGCGCTTCGGGGGAATCTGTTTTTT
TRBJ1-1	-	TRBV7-8	-	CASSSGQPGTEAFF	TGTGCCAGCAGCTCCGGACAGCCCGGCACTGAAGCTTTCTTT
TRBJ2-1	-	TRBV5-4	TRBD1	CASSPTGLLYNEQFF	TGTGCCAGCAGCCCGACAGGGCTACTCTACAATGAGCAGTTCTTC
TRBJ1-6	once	TRBV19	TRBD1	CASDTGGRDSPLHF	TGTGCCAGTGATACAGGGGGCAGGGATTCACCCCTCCACTTT